This TCR beta chain comes out of a study of cytomegalovirus exposure and HLA in healthy donors. In germline, CDR1 is KGHSH, CDR2 LQKENI. V lost 1 base and J 9 bases, leaving 16 bases between the germline ends. CDR3 length equals 14 residues. PCR was performed using 60 Vbeta and 13 Jbeta primers. Sequenced by immunoSEQ multiplex PCR; TCRdb stores in-frame clones only, minus some. Of 150,000 to 200,000 clones detected, around 90% appear once; the ten largest clones hold around 0.98%. Regarding this clone: The antigen remains undetermined.

Study-wide results and caveats: In vitro testing confirmed a few CMV-associated chains as specific for CMV antigens.

Healthy bone marrow donors made up the cohort. This sequence joins TRBV18 and TRBJ2-7; maybe TRBD1 (6 bases). This clonotype was sampled from a boy aged 2-15 years in good health and CMV-seronegative. Sequencing was performed on PBMCs. DNA of the CDR3: TGTGCCAGCTCACCACGGACAGTACCGCCGGGGCAGTACTTC. The encoded protein is CASSPRTVPPGQYF.